These 21 T cell receptor beta chains share one sample of origin, sequenced in a study of cytotoxic CD8 clonotypes in ibrutinib-treated CLL (dated by TCRdb to 2020 to 2022). The time point label corresponds to: 12 to 13 months on ibrutinib. Receptors were amplified or captured by the immunoSEQ multiplex PCR assay. The clones in this table, taken by TCRdb from immuneACCESS, are in-frame only. Not every clone is retained; where verified, under half of the shortfall comes from an unresolved V gene, and the cause of the rest is unknown. The sample includes 150,000 or so clones, with 79% observed a single time. The ten largest account for 10% to 15% of the sample. Sequences were derived from PBMCs, sampled after 12 months of ibrutinib treatment. These receptors were obtained from a human donor with chronic lymphocytic leukemia.

A single count supports this clone. The chain carries TRBV29-1 and TRBJ1-4; 7 bases are shared with TRBD1. There are 13 residues in the CDR3. The V and J ends lost 4 bases and 7 bases, in that order; junction bases with no gene match: 6. Per germline, CDR1 SQVTM and CDR2 ANQGSEA. CDR3 DNA: TGCAGCGTTGGGAGGGGGCAGGGTGAAAAACTGTTTTTT. Amino acid sequence: CSVGRGQGEKLFF.

The rearrangement links TRBV18 to TRBJ2-3; TRBD1 matches 9 bases. Germline V CDR1 and CDR2: KGHSH, LQKENI. V shed 4 bases and J 0 bases; nucleotides not matched to a gene: 2. This CDR3 contains 15 residues. The CDR3: CASSLGQGSTDTQYF. CDR3 DNA: TGTGCCAGCTCACTGGGACAGGGAAGCACAGATACGCAGTATTTT.

The chain combines TRBV5-1 with TRBJ2-1; D could derive from TRBD1 or TRBD2 (5 bases each). V lost 7 bases, J lost 8 bases, and 22 bases lay in between. Germline loops: CDR1 SGHRS, CDR2 YFSETQ. The CDR3 consists of 15 residues. CDR3: CASQPRAGQGDEQFF. As DNA, the CDR3 is TGCGCCAGCCAACCCCGCGCGGGCCAGGGCGATGAGCAGTTCTTC.

This clone was seen a few times. The rearrangement joins TRBV10-3 to TRBJ2-5; D is unresolved. The CDR3 runs to 13 residues. CDR1 and CDR2 from the germline V gene are ENHRY and SYGVKD. Trimming removed 4 bases at V and 5 bases at J, with 11 bases between. CDR3 DNA: TGTGCCATCAGTGCGGTAGCTGTCGAGACCCAGTACTTC. Encoded protein: CAISAVAVETQYF.

This chain uses TRBV11-2 with TRBJ1-5; D gene unclear. Trimming shortened V by 0 bases and J by 3 bases, and 3 bases separated the two germline ends. CDR1 is SGHAT and CDR2 is FQNNGV in the germline V gene. CDR3 length: 13 amino acids. This CDR3 is CASSLDHNQPQHF. The CDR3 coding sequence is TGTGCCAGCAGCTTAGACCACAATCAGCCCCAGCATTTT.

J is TRBJ2-7 and V is TRBV4-2, with D hard to call. The CDR3 length is 15 residues. V was clipped by 0 bases and J by 0 bases, with 9 bases between them. Germline V gene lookup returns CDR1 LGHNA and CDR2 YNFKEQ. In DNA form, the CDR3 reads TGTGCCAGCAGCCAAGAACAGATCCACTCCTACGAGCAGTACTTC. Its protein product is CASSQEQIHSYEQYF.

The CDR3 DNA reads TGTGCCAGCAGCCAAGATCCCTTCCCGGGTACGCAGTATTTT. It codes for CASSQDPFPGTQYF. The chain is built from TRBV14 and TRBJ2-3; D not resolved. The germline CDR1 and CDR2 sequences are SGHDN and FVKESK. V was shortened by 0 bases and J by 8 bases, with 12 bases between the two germline ends. The CDR3 loop spans 14 amino acids.

V usage is TRBV9 and J usage is TRBJ1-4; TRBD1 is a possible D gene (5 bases). Germline V CDR1 and CDR2: SGDLS, YYNGEE. V was cut by 0 bases and J by 4 bases, with 10 bases left in between. CDR3 length equals 15 residues. The CDR3 DNA reads TGTGCCAGCAGCGTAGGCGGCAGGGATAATGAAAAACTGTTTTTT. This gives the protein CASSVGGRDNEKLFF.

This chain uses TRBV28 with TRBJ2-1; D call uncertain. V was clipped by 5 bases and J by 10 bases, with 12 bases between them. Germline V gene sequence: CDR1 MDHEN, CDR2 SYDVKM. CDR3 length: 12 residues. The CDR3 DNA is TGTGCCAGCAGTCTAGTCGGACGAGAGCAGTTCTTC. Translation gives CASSLVGREQFF.

This clone occurred a few times. This chain joins TRBV14 and TRBJ1-2; 7 bases are a match to TRBD1. Germline values: CDR1 SGHDN, CDR2 FVKESK. J lost 4 bases, V lost 3 bases, and 2 bases had no gene match. The CDR3 totals 13 residues. CDR3 nucleotide sequence: TGTGCCAGCAGCCAGGGACAGATCTATGGCTACACCTTC. It yields the protein CASSQGQIYGYTF. The whole variable domain, remainder taken from reference TRBV14 and TRBJ1-2, is EAGVTQFPSHSVIEKGQTVTLRCDPISGHDNLYWYRRVMGKEIKFLLHFVKESKQDESGMPNNRFLAERTGGTYSTLKVQPAELEDSGVYFCASSQGQIYGYTFGSGTRLTVV.

This sequence joins TRBV4-2 and TRBJ2-7; D gene uncertain. CDR1 is LGHNA, CDR2 YNFKEQ, per germline. Between the trimmed V and J ends, which lost 5 bases and 6 bases, there was a span of 11 bases. CDR3 length: 12 residues. CDR3 loop: CASSSSWGEQYF. The DNA of the CDR3 is TGTGCCAGCAGCTCCTCGTGGGGCGAGCAGTACTTC.

CDR3 loop: CASSREQDNEQFF. CDR3 DNA: TGCGCCAGCAGCCGCGAACAAGACAATGAGCAGTTCTTC. The chain recombines TRBV4-3 with TRBJ2-1; no reliable D call. The CDR3 totals 13 residues. Germline assignment: CDR1 LGHNA and CDR2 YSLEER. The V gene lost 4 bases and the J gene lost 5 bases, with 9 bases spanning the gap.

The V call is TRBV5-4, the J call TRBJ1-2; TRBD1 is a possible D gene (5 bases). CDR1 is SGHNT and CDR2 is YYREEE in the germline V gene (reference sequence). The length of the CDR3 is 14 residues. With 0 bases removed from V and 6 bases from J, the gap between germline ends came to 12 bases. CDR3 DNA sequence: TGTGCCAGCAGCTTGGACAGCGCGACAGATGGCTACACCTTC. It specifies CASSLDSATDGYTF.

CDR3 coding DNA: TGTGCCAGCAGCCCTAACAGGGGGCTTCAGCCCCAGCATTTT. The encoded protein is CASSPNRGLQPQHF. V gene TRBV4-2 combines with J gene TRBJ1-5; 9 nucleotides match TRBD1. Germline CDR1 is LGHNA and CDR2 is YNFKEQ. V shed 4 bases, J shed 6 bases, and the junction held 4 bases outside the gene matches. This CDR3 has 14 amino acids.

The J gene is TRBJ1-1, the V gene TRBV9, with TRBD1 matching over 7 bases. V gave up 3 bases and J gave up 1 base; unmatched junction bases: 3. The CDR3 extends over 14 amino acids. The germline gives CDR1 SGDLS, CDR2 YYNGEE. CDR3 protein: CASSAYRGNTEAFF. The CDR3 region has the DNA TGTGCCAGCAGCGCGTACAGGGGGAACACTGAAGCTTTCTTT. Filled out from reference TRBV9 and TRBJ1-1, the complete variable domain reads DSGVTQTPKHLITATGQRVTLRCSPRSGDLSVYWYQQSLDQGLQFLIQYYNGEERAKGNILERFSAQQFPDLHSELNLSSLELGDSALYFCASSAYRGNTEAFFGQGTRLTVV.

The rearrangement links TRBV6-4 to TRBJ2-3; D possibly corresponds to TRBD1 (5 bases). The V end was cut by 8 bases, the J end by 2 bases, with 17 bases between. The CDR3 totals 15 residues. Germline-derived CDR1 and CDR2 are MRHNA and SNTAGT. The CDR3 DNA follows: TGTGCCAGCTCCCCAACCGGCAGGGCCACAGATACGCAGTATTTT. Translating gives CASSPTGRATDTQYF.

The chain couples TRBV11-2 to TRBJ1-2; D call uncertain. V was pared by 5 bases and J by 6 bases, with 16 bases between. Germline V gene data show CDR1 as SGHAT and CDR2 as FQNNGV. This CDR3 is 14 amino acids long. CDR3 in DNA: TGTGCCAGCAGCCCAATAAAGTTTTTTCATGGCTACACCTTC. Its translation: CASSPIKFFHGYTF.

In DNA form, the CDR3 reads TGTGCCAGCAGTTTTTCTGGGGCCAACGTCCTGACTTTC. It specifies CASSFSGANVLTF. V usage is TRBV7-8 and J usage is TRBJ2-6; unclear D gene. Germline CDR1 SGHVS, CDR2 FQNEAQ. V lost 6 bases to trimming and J lost 1 base, with 4 bases between them. There are 13 residues in the CDR3. The variable domain in full, with the rest retrieved from reference TRBV7-8 and TRBJ2-6, is GAGVSQSPRYKVAKRGQDVALRCDPISGHVSLFWYQQALGQGPEFLTYFQNEAQLDKSGLPSDRFFAERPEGSVSTLKIQRTQQEDSAVYLCASSFSGANVLTFGAGSRLTVL.

This clone was seen only once. The J gene is TRBJ2-1, the V gene TRBV7-9; TRBD2 agrees at 7 bases. This CDR3 has 14 residues. The germline V gene has CDR1 SEHNR and CDR2 FQNEAQ (reference sequence). The V segment lost 4 bases and the J segment 5 bases; nucleotides outside the gene matches: 5. CDR3 in amino acids: CASSWRERDNEQFF. CDR3 bases: TGTGCCAGCAGCTGGCGGGAGAGAGACAATGAGCAGTTCTTC.

The chain combines TRBV30 with TRBJ1-2; D may be TRBD1 (6 bases). The CDR3 loop spans 16 amino acids. Trimming took 0 bases from V and 6 from J, leaving 20 bases between them. In germline, CDR1 is GTSNPN, CDR2 SVGIG (reference sequence). The CDR3 region has the DNA TGTGCCTGGAGTGTACACTTTAGGGGGGCGGCCGATGGCTACACCTTC. It codes for CAWSVHFRGAADGYTF. The whole variable domain, filled in from reference TRBV30 and TRBJ1-2, reads SQTIHQWPATLVQPVGSPLSLECTVEGTSNPNLYWYRQAAGRGLQLLFYSVGIGQISSEVPQNLSASRPQDRQFILSSKKLLLSDSGFYLCAWSVHFRGAADGYTFGSGTRLTVV.

This chain joins TRBV5-4 and TRBJ2-3; 11 nucleotides match TRBD2. Trimming at V came to 4 bases and at J to 0 bases, leaving 4 bases not matched to a gene. Germline CDR1 reads SGHNT; CDR2 reads YYREEE (reference sequence). The CDR3 contains 16 residues. The CDR3 is CASSVRLAGSTDTQYF. CDR3 nucleotides: TGTGCCAGCAGCGTACGACTAGCGGGAAGCACAGATACGCAGTATTTT.